Below are 31 T cell receptor beta chains sequenced from a single sample in a study of cytomegalovirus exposure and HLA in healthy donors. Primers for the PCR totalled 60 Vbeta and 13 Jbeta. Libraries were prepared by immunoSEQ multiplex PCR; TCRdb keeps only in-frame clonotypes and omits some of them. The repertoire holds about 150,000 clones, around 80% seen once, with around 7% in the top ten. Sequenced sample: PBMCs. The receptors derive from a woman between 40 and 55 years old in good health and CMV-seropositive.

Note on this clone: The junction departs from the called germline gene at one end, perhaps through a read error. The rearrangement uses TRBV7-2 and TRBJ2-4; D possibly corresponds to TRBD2 (6 bases). Germline loops: CDR1 SGHTA, CDR2 FQGNSA. The CDR3 has 16 amino acids. The CDR3 DNA reads TGTGCCAGCAGCTTAGTCGGGGGTTCCGCCAAAAACAGTCAGTACTTC. Protein sequence: CASSLVGGSAKNSQYF.

This clone turned up a few times. J is TRBJ1-4 and V is TRBV27, with D tentatively TRBD1 (5 bases). The CDR3 has 14 amino acids. Trimming shortened V by 3 bases and J by 3 bases, and 8 bases separated the two germline ends. Per germline, CDR1 MNHEY and CDR2 SMNVEV (reference sequence). CDR3 loop: CASSFGGANEKLFF. CDR3 in DNA: TGTGCCAGCAGTTTCGGAGGGGCTAATGAAAAACTGTTTTTT.

V usage is TRBV4-2 and J usage is TRBJ2-4, with D tentatively TRBD2 (5 bases). CDR1 is LGHNA and CDR2 is YNFKEQ in the germline V gene. The ends were cut back, 4 bases at V and 2 bases at J, with 18 bases in the middle. There are 17 residues in the CDR3. CDR3 sequence reads: CASSPPRPGKSKNIQYF. DNA of the CDR3: TGTGCCAGCAGCCCCCCCCGCCCGGGAAAATCCAAAAACATTCAGTACTTC.

This clone was detected only a few times. The gene calls are TRBV18 and TRBJ1-3, with a possible D match to TRBD1 (6 bases). Per the germline V gene, CDR1 is KGHSH and CDR2 is LQKENI. The CDR3 runs 16 residues. Deletions cut 3 bases from V and 8 bases from J, with 20 bases between. The CDR3 DNA reads as TGTGCCAGCTCACCGGGTTCACAGGGCGTCTGGCACACCATATATTTT. Its protein is CASSPGSQGVWHTIYF.

The rearrangement joins TRBV7-6 to TRBJ2-2; D gene uncertain. Germline V gives CDR1 SGHVS, CDR2 FNYEAQ. Trimming removed 1 base from V and 2 bases from J, with 5 bases in between. The CDR3 is made up of 14 amino acids. In DNA form, the CDR3 reads TGTGCCAGCAGCTTAGTATTTAACACCGGGGAGCTGTTTTTT. Its translation is CASSLVFNTGELFF.

The rearrangement joins TRBV7-3 to TRBJ1-2, with TRBD1 matching 9 bases. Germline loops: CDR1 SGHTA, CDR2 FQGTGA. The V segment lost 5 bases and the J segment 7 bases; nucleotides outside the gene matches: 11. This CDR3 comprises 15 residues. The CDR3 DNA follows: TGTGCCAGCAGCCCTACCGGGACAGGGAGGGGTGGCTACACCTTC. It is translated as CASSPTGTGRGGYTF.

The chain couples TRBV5-1 to TRBJ2-5; D possibly corresponds to TRBD2 (6 bases). The germline V gene has CDR1 SGHRS and CDR2 YFSETQ. V was clipped by 3 bases and J by 5 bases, with 11 bases between them. CDR3 length equals 13 residues. Here the CDR3 DNA reads TGCGCCAGCAGCTGGGGGACTCCGGAGACCCAGTACTTC. It is translated as CASSWGTPETQYF. The whole variable domain, remainder taken from reference TRBV5-1 and TRBJ2-5, is KAGVTQTPRYLIKTRGQQVTLSCSPISGHRSVSWYQQTPGQGLQFLFEYFSETQRNKGNFPGRFSGRQFSNSRSEMNVSTLELGDSALYLCASSWGTPETQYFGPGTRLLVL.

CDR3 DNA: TGTGCCAGCTGCGGGGGCGGGGGGGTAAATGAGCAGTTCTTC. Protein product: CASCGGGGVNEQFF. This chain uses TRBV27 with TRBJ2-1; the match to TRBD2 covers 9 bases. Germline CDR1 MNHEY, CDR2 SMNVEV (reference sequence). V gave up 8 bases and J gave up 7 bases; unmatched junction bases: 9. The CDR3 runs to 14 residues.

This chain uses TRBV9 with TRBJ2-5; 12 nucleotides line up with TRBD2. Germline CDR1 reads SGDLS; CDR2 reads YYNGEE. The V segment lost 6 bases and the J segment 2 bases; nucleotides outside the gene matches: 5. The CDR3 has 15 residues. The CDR3 DNA follows: TGTGCCAGCAACCTAGCGGGGGGGCGGCAAGAGACCCAGTACTTC. Its protein product is CASNLAGGRQETQYF.

The chain has TRBV7-8 and TRBJ1-6; D gene ambiguous. Germline V gives CDR1 SGHVS, CDR2 FQNEAQ. CDR3 length: 15 amino acids. V was shortened by 1 base and J by 10 bases, with 14 bases between the two germline ends. CDR3 region: CASSLDSGSGSPLHF. The CDR3 nucleotides read TGTGCCAGCAGCTTAGATTCGGGGTCGGGCTCACCCCTCCACTTT.

This clone was recorded a few times. J is TRBJ2-1 and V is TRBV27; D may be TRBD2 (6 bases). V was shortened by 3 bases and J by 3 bases, with 12 bases between the two germline ends. Germline CDR1 MNHEY, CDR2 SMNVEV (reference sequence). This CDR3 is 15 amino acids long. The CDR3 sequence is CASSLGGSLYNEQFF. CDR3 nucleotide sequence: TGTGCCAGCAGTTTGGGAGGTTCACTCTACAATGAGCAGTTCTTC.

The chain carries TRBV4-2 and TRBJ2-1; 9 nucleotides line up with TRBD1. The ends lost 5 bases at V and 6 bases at J; junction bases unmatched: 20. The germline V gene has CDR1 LGHNA and CDR2 YNFKEQ. This CDR3 comprises 19 residues. The CDR3 is CASSVTGGIVRGSPNEQFF. The CDR3 DNA sequence: TGTGCCAGCAGCGTGACAGGGGGGATCGTGAGGGGGAGTCCCAATGAGCAGTTCTTC.

The chain has TRBV5-6 and TRBJ2-1, with 10 bases matching TRBD1. The CDR3 extends over 15 amino acids. Losses at the gene ends were 2 bases for V and 5 bases for J; bases not matched to a gene: 4. Germline lookup yields CDR1 SGHDT and CDR2 YYEEEE. DNA of the CDR3: TGTGCCAGCAGCTTAACGGGACAGGGGAACAATGAGCAGTTCTTC. Protein product: CASSLTGQGNNEQFF.

V is TRBV29-1 and J is TRBJ2-3, with 14 nucleotides matching TRBD2. CDR3 size: 15 residues. The V gene end was trimmed by 4 bases and the J gene end by 5 bases; junction bases not matched to a gene: 5. The V gene's germline CDR1 is SQVTM and CDR2 ANQGSEA. The CDR3 bases are TGCAGCGTTGGACTAGCGGGGGGGCTCGTAGATACGCAGTATTTT. This gives the protein CSVGLAGGLVDTQYF.

V is TRBV5-1 and J is TRBJ2-7, with D maybe TRBD1 (6 bases). The CDR3 sequence is 15 residues long. CDR1 SGHRS and CDR2 YFSETQ come from the germline V gene. V was trimmed by 0 bases and J by 2 bases, leaving 12 bases between them. The CDR3 DNA reads TGCGCCAGCAGCTTGGAAGGGACATCTACCTACGAGCAGTACTTC. Encoded protein: CASSLEGTSTYEQYF.

V usage is TRBV19 and J usage is TRBJ1-6; 7 bases match TRBD1. Trimming removed 6 bases from V and 7 bases from J; junction bases left unmatched: 9. The CDR3 is made up of 15 amino acids. CDR1 and CDR2 from the germline V gene are LNHDA and SQIVND (reference sequence). The chain's CDR3 is CASRADRARNSPLHF. CDR3 in DNA: TGTGCCAGTAGAGCCGACAGGGCAAGAAATTCACCCCTCCACTTT.

The chain links TRBV10-3 to TRBJ1-2, with a weak D call TRBD1 (6 bases). The V end was cut by 4 bases, the J end by 0 bases, with 9 bases between. Germline V gene lookup returns CDR1 ENHRY and CDR2 SYGVKD. The length of the CDR3 is 14 residues. The CDR3 is CAISVSGANYGYTF. In DNA form, the CDR3 reads TGTGCCATCAGTGTTTCAGGGGCTAACTATGGCTACACCTTC.

In this sample, this clone turned up a few times. The chain is built from TRBV11-2 and TRBJ1-2; D ambiguous. The CDR3 covers 13 residues. CDR1 and CDR2 (germline): SGHAT, FQNNGV. Trimming removed 5 bases at V and 2 bases at J, with 9 bases between. For the CDR3, the DNA is TGTGCCAGCAGCCCGACGGGGAACTATGGCTACACCTTC. Amino acids: CASSPTGNYGYTF.

This chain joins TRBV9 and TRBJ2-7; D remains ambiguous. With 5 bases removed from V and 7 bases from J, the gap between germline ends came to 10 bases. The CDR3 is 11 amino acids. CDR1 SGDLS and CDR2 YYNGEE come from the germline V gene. The DNA for the CDR3 is TGTGCCAGCAGACCACCTCAGGAGCAGTACTTC. Amino acids: CASRPPQEQYF.

The chain uses TRBV4-1 and TRBJ2-2; TRBD2 agrees at 13 bases. J lost 7 bases, V lost 2 bases, and 7 bases had no gene match. Germline lookup yields CDR1 MGHRA and CDR2 YSYEKL. The length of the CDR3 is 17 residues. The CDR3 sequence: CASSQPLAGGRFGELFF. DNA of the CDR3: TGCGCCAGCAGCCAACCACTAGCGGGGGGGCGTTTCGGGGAGCTGTTTTTT.

The chain has TRBV30 and TRBJ2-7; D ambiguous. The CDR3 runs to 14 residues. With 0 bases removed from V and 2 bases from J, the gap between germline ends came to 11 bases. Germline values: CDR1 GTSNPN, CDR2 SVGIG (reference sequence). The CDR3 protein is CAWSVPGAAYEQYF. Written as DNA, the CDR3 is TGTGCCTGGAGTGTACCCGGTGCCGCCTACGAGCAGTACTTC.

This sequence joins TRBV6-1 and TRBJ1-6; tentatively, D is TRBD1 (5 bases). Germline V gives CDR1 MNHNS, CDR2 SASEGT. This CDR3 is built from 13 residues. Between the trimmed V and J ends, which lost 1 base and 9 bases, there was a span of 7 bases. The CDR3, as DNA: TGTGCCAGCAGTGAAGTTCAGGGTTCACCCCTCCACTTT. Translated: CASSEVQGSPLHF.

This rearrangement joins TRBV19 to TRBJ2-7; D is unclear. The V gene lost 3 bases and the J gene lost 5 bases, with 14 bases spanning the gap. Germline assignment: CDR1 LNHDA and CDR2 SQIVND (reference sequence). This CDR3 has 14 amino acids. The CDR3 coding sequence is TGTGCCAGTAGTATGGCAGCAGGAAGAGACGAGCAGTACTTC. Translating it yields CASSMAAGRDEQYF.

As DNA, the CDR3 is TGTGCCAGTACCCTCGGACACGGACCGGGGGCCCTCCACTTT. Amino acid sequence: CASTLGHGPGALHF. The rearrangement joins TRBV19 to TRBJ1-6; weak D call: TRBD1 (5 bases). The CDR3 extends over 14 amino acids. V dropped 7 bases and J dropped 14 bases, with 21 bases sitting between them. The germline CDR1 and CDR2 sequences are LNHDA and SQIVND (reference sequence).

CDR3 nucleotides: TGTGCCAGCAGTTCCCCAGGGGGCAAGAACACTGAAGCTTTCTTT. Translated, it gives CASSSPGGKNTEAFF. This sequence joins TRBV28 and TRBJ1-1; the match to TRBD1 covers 8 bases. V shed 4 bases and J 1 base; nucleotides not matched to a gene: 5. The CDR3 extends over 15 amino acids. Germline V gene sequence: CDR1 MDHEN, CDR2 SYDVKM.

CDR3 DNA: TGCGCCAGCAGCCGGACTCAGACGGTCTCTGGGGCCAACGTCCTGACTTTC. Protein sequence: CASSRTQTVSGANVLTF. The chain employs TRBV5-1 and TRBJ2-6; tentative D call: TRBD2 (5 bases). Germline V gene lookup returns CDR1 SGHRS and CDR2 YFSETQ. This CDR3 region has 17 residues. Deletions cut 4 bases from V and 0 bases from J, with 14 bases between.

The chain uses TRBV11-2 and TRBJ1-6, with D possibly TRBD1 on 6 matching bases. Between the trimmed V and J ends, which lost 0 bases and 10 bases, there was a span of 7 bases. In germline, CDR1 is SGHAT, CDR2 FQNNGV. The CDR3 is 13 amino acids. The CDR3 loop reads CASSLETGSPLHF. The CDR3 DNA sequence: TGTGCCAGCAGCTTAGAAACAGGGTCACCCCTCCACTTT.

The rearrangement joins TRBV18 to TRBJ2-7; 7 bases are a match to TRBD1. V was clipped by 5 bases and J by 2 bases; unmatched bases: 9. CDR3 size: 15 residues. Germline loops: CDR1 KGHSH, CDR2 LQKENI. The CDR3 bases are TGTGCCAGCTCAAGCCCGGGACAGAGGCCCTACGAGCAGTACTTC. This gives the protein CASSSPGQRPYEQYF.

This clone has more than one count but fewer than ten. V is TRBV7-2 and J is TRBJ2-3; 8 nucleotides align to TRBD2. This CDR3 comprises 15 residues. With V trimmed by 5 bases and J by 0 bases, 4 bases remained unmatched. Germline CDR1 SGHTA, CDR2 FQGNSA. The CDR3 loop reads CASSIVAGSTDTQYF. DNA for the CDR3: TGTGCCAGCAGCATCGTAGCGGGAAGCACAGATACGCAGTATTTT.

The V call is TRBV2, the J call TRBJ1-1; unclear D gene. Deletions cut 3 bases from V and 6 bases from J, with 14 bases between. The CDR3 length is 14 residues. Germline V gene lookup returns CDR1 SNHLY and CDR2 FYNNEI. The CDR3 sequence: CASSDLGWGAEAFF. In nucleotides, the CDR3 is TGTGCCAGCAGTGACTTGGGGTGGGGAGCTGAAGCTTTCTTT.

Regarding this clone: Other DNA sequences within the sample encode an identical CDR3. The chain links TRBV27 to TRBJ1-1, with D tentatively TRBD1 (5 bases). CDR3 size: 13 residues. V was trimmed by 3 bases and J by 6 bases, leaving 11 bases between them. Germline lookup yields CDR1 MNHEY and CDR2 SMNVEV (reference sequence). CDR3 coding DNA: TGTGCCAGCAGTTTCGGGGGAGGTGCTGAAGCTTTCTTT. Its translation is CASSFGGGAEAFF.